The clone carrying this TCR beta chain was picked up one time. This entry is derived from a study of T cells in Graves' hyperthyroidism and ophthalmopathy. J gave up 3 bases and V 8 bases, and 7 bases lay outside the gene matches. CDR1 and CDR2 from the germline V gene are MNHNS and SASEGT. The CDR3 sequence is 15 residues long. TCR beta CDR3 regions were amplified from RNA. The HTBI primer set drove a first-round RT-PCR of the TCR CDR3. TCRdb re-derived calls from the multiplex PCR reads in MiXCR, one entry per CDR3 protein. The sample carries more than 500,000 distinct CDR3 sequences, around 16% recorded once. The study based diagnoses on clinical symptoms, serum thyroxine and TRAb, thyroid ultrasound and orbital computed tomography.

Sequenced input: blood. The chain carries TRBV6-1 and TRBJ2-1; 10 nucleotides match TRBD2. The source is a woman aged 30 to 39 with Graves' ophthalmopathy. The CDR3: CASRKGLADYNEQFF. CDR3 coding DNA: TGTGCCAGCCGGAAAGGACTAGCGGACTACAATGAGCAGTTCTTC.